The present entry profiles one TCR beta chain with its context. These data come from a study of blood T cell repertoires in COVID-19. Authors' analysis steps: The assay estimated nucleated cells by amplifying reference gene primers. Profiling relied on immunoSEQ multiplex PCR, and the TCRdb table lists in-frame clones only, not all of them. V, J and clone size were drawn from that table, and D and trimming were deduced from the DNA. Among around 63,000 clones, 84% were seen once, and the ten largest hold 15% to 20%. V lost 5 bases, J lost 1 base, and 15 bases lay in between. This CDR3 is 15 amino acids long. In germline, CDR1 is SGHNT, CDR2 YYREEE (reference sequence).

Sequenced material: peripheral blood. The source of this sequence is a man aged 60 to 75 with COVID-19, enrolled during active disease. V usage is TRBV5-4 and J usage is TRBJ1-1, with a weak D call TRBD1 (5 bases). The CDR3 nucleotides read TGTGCCAGCAGTACAAAGACTCAGGGGAACACTGAAGCTTTCTTT. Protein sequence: CASSTKTQGNTEAFF.